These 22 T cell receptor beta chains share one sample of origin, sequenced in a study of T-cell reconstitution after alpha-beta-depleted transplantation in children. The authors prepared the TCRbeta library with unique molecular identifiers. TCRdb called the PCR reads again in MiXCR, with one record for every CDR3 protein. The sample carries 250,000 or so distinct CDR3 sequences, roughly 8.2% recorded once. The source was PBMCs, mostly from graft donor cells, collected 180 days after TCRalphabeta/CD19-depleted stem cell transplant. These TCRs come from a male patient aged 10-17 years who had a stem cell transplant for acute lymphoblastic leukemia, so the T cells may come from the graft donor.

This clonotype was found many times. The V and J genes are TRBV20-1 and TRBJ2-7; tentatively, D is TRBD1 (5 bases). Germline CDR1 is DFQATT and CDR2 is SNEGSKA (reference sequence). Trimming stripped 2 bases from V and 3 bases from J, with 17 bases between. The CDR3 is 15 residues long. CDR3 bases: TGCAGTGCTAGAAGGTTGGGCGACAGTTTCTACGAGCAGTACTTC. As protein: CSARRLGDSFYEQYF.

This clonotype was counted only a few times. CDR3 amino acids: CSVSSRYQETQYF. Here the CDR3 DNA reads TGCAGCGTTTCTAGCAGGTACCAAGAGACCCAGTACTTC. The rearrangement joins TRBV29-1 to TRBJ2-5; a weak D match, TRBD2 (5 bases). Trimming removed 5 bases from V and 0 bases from J, with 10 bases in between. Germline loops: CDR1 SQVTM, CDR2 ANQGSEA. The CDR3 runs to 13 residues.

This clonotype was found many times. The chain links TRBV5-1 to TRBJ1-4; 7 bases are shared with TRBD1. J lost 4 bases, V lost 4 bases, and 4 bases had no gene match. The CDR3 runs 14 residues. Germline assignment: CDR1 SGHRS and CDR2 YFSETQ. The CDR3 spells CASSETGINEKLFF. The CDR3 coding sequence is TGCGCCAGCAGCGAGACAGGGATTAATGAAAAACTGTTTTTT.

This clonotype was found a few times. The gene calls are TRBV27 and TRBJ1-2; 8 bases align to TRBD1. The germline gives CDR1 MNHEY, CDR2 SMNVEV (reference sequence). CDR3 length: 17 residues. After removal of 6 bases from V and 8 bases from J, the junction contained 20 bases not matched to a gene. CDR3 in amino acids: CASSYSGTGILKGGYTF. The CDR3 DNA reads TGTGCCAGCAGCTACTCCGGGACAGGTATCCTAAAAGGGGGCTACACCTTC.

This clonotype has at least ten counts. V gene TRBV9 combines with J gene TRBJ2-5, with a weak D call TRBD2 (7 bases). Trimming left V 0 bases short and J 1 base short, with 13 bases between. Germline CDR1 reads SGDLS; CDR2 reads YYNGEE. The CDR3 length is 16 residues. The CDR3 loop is CASSVDGGPSQETQYF. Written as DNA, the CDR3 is TGTGCCAGCAGCGTAGACGGGGGGCCCAGCCAAGAGACCCAGTACTTC. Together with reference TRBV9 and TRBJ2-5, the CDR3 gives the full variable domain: DSGVTQTPKHLITATGQRVTLRCSPRSGDLSVYWYQQSLDQGLQFLIQYYNGEERAKGNILERFSAQQFPDLHSELNLSSLELGDSALYFCASSVDGGPSQETQYFGPGTRLLVL.

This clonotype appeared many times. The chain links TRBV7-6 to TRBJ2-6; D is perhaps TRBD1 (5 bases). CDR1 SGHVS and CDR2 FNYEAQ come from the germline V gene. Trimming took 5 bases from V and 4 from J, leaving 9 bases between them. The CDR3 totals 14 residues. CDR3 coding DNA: TGTGCCAGCAGCCCAGGGATGGGGGCCAACGTCCTGACTTTC. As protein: CASSPGMGANVLTF.

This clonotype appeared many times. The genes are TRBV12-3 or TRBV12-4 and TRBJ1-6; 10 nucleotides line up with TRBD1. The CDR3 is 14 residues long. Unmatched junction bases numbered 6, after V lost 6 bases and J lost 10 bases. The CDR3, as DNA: TGTGCCAGCAGCTCGACAGGGGGCTGGTCACCCCTCCACTTT. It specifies CASSSTGGWSPLHF.

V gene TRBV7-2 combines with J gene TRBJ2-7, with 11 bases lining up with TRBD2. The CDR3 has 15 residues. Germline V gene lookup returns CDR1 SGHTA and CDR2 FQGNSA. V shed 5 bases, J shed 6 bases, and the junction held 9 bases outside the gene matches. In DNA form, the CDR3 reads TGTGCCAGCAGCCCCACGGGACTAGCGGCCTGCGAGCAGTACTTC. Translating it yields CASSPTGLAACEQYF.

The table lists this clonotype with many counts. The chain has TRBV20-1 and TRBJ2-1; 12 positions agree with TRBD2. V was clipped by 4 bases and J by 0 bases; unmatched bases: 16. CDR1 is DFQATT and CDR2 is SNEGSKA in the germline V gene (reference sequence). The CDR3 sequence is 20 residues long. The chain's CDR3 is CSAMDRGGLAGATSYNEQFF. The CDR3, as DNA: TGCAGTGCTATGGACAGGGGGGGACTAGCGGGTGCTACCTCCTACAATGAGCAGTTCTTC.

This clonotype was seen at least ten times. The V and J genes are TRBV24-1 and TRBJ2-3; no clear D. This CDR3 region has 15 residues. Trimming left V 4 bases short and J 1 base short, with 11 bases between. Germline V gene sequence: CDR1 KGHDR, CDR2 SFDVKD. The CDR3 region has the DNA TGTGCCACCAGTGAGCCAGGCCTTGGCACAGATACGCAGTATTTT. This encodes CATSEPGLGTDTQYF.

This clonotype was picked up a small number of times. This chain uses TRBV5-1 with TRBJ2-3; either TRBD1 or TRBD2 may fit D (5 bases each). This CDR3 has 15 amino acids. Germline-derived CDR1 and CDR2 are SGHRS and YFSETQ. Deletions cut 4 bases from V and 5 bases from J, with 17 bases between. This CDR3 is CASSITGTRGDTQYF. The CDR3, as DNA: TGCGCCAGCAGCATTACCGGGACCCGCGGAGATACGCAGTATTTT.

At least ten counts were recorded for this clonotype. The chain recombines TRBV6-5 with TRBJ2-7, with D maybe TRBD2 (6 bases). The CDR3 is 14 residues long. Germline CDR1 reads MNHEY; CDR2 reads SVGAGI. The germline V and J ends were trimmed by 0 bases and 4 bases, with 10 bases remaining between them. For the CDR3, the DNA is TGTGCCAGCAGTTACTCCGGGACTTCTTACGAGCAGTACTTC. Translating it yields CASSYSGTSYEQYF.

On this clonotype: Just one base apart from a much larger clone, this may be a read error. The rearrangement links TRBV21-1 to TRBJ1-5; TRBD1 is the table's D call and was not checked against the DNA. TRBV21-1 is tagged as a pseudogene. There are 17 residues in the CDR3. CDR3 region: CANSKGGDRRIDQPQHF. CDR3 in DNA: TGTGCCAACAGCAAAGGAGGGGACAGGAGGATCGATCAGCCCCAGCATTTT.

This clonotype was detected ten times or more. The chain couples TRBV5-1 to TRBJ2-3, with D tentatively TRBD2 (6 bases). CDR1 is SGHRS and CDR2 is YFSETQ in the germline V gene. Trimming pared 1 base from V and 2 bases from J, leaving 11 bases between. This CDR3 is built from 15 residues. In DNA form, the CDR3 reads TGCGCCAGCAGCTTGTTTAGCGGAAACACAGATACGCAGTATTTT. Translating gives CASSLFSGNTDTQYF.

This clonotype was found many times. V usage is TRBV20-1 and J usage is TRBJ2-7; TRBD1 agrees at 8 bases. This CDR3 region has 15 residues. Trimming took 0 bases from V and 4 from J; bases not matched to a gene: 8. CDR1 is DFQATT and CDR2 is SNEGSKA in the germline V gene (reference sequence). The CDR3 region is CSARDWTGPLYEQYF. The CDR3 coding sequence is TGCAGTGCTAGAGATTGGACAGGGCCTCTGTACGAGCAGTACTTC.

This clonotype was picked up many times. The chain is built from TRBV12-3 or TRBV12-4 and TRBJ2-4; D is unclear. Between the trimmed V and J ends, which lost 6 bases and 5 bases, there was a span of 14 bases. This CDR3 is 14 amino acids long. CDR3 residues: CASSPFEGENIQYF. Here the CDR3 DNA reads TGTGCCAGCAGCCCTTTCGAAGGTGAAAACATTCAGTACTTC.

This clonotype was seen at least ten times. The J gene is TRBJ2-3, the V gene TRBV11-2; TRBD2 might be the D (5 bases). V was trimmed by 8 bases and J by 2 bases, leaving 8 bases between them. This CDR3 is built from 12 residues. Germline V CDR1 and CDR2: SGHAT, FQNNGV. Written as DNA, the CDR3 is TGTGCCAGCCGACGGGACACAGATACGCAGTATTTT. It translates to CASRRDTDTQYF.

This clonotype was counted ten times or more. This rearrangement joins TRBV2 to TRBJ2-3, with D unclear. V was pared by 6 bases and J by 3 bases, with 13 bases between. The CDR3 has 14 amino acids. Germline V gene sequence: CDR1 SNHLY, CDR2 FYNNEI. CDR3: CASSAGRATDTQYF. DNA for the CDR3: TGTGCCAGCAGCGCCGGCCGGGCTACAGATACGCAGTATTTT.

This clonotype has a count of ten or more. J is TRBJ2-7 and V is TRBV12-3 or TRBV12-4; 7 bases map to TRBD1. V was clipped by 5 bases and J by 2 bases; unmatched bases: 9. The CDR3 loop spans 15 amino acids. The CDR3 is CASSRTGAMAYEQYF. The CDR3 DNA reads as TGTGCCAGCAGTCGAACAGGGGCGATGGCCTACGAGCAGTACTTC.

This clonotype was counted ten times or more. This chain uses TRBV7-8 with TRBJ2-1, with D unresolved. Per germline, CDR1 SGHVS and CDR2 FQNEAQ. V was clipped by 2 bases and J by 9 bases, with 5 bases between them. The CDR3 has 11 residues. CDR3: CASSLLTEQFF. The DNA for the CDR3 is TGTGCCAGCAGCTTACTGACTGAGCAGTTCTTC.

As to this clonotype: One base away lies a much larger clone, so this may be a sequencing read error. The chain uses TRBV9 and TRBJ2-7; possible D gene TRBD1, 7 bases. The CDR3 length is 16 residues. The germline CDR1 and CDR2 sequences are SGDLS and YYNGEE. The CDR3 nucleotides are TGTGCCGGCAGCGTAGCACCCGCAGGGGGGTTCTACGAGCAGTACTTC. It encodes CAGSVAPAGGFYEQYF.

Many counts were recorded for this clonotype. The CDR3 DNA reads as TGTGCCAGCATTCTTACAGGGTACACCGGGGAGCTGTTTTTT. It yields the protein CASILTGYTGELFF. V and J are TRBV12-3 or TRBV12-4 and TRBJ2-2; D perhaps matches TRBD1 (6 bases). The CDR3 loop spans 14 amino acids. V was clipped by 7 bases and J by 3 bases, with 12 bases between them.